This T cell receptor beta chain was recovered during a study of cytomegalovirus exposure and HLA in healthy donors. Use of 60 Vbeta and 13 Jbeta primers characterized the PCR. Assay: immunoSEQ multiplex PCR; the TCRdb copy retains only in-frame clones and omits some. In all, the sample yields some 120,000 clones. Sequenced sample: PBMCs. The TCR sequence derives from a man aged 30-40 years in good health and CMV-seronegative.

The CDR3 DNA reads TGCGCCAGCAGCAGCACTAGCGGGGGGGCCTGGGCAGATACGCAGTATTTT. It yields the protein CASSSTSGGAWADTQYF. The rearrangement uses TRBV5-1 and TRBJ2-3; 13 nucleotides align to TRBD2. The CDR3 is 17 residues long. CDR1 is SGHRS, CDR2 YFSETQ, per germline. V lost 4 bases and J lost 4; bases outside the gene matches: 9.